This is a list of T cell receptor beta chains from one sample in a study of graft-versus-host responses after intestinal transplantation. Antigens for these TCRs are unknown. Here immunoSEQ multiplex PCR was the method, and the copy in TCRdb shows in-frame clones only, minus some. The data contain 65,000 to 90,000 clones, under 95% of them singletons. The source material was unstimulated CD8+ T cells sorted from spleen or lymph node cells, sampled before transplant. The source is a human donor who was the organ donor for an intestinal transplant. Both conserved end residues are part of each CDR3. The order of the fields is clone size, J gene, D gene, V gene, CDR3 length, CDR3 protein, CDR3 DNA. A D gene is named only where the DNA matches it firmly. Size is stated for part of the rows, as once, few or many counts, or as a class when the clone is expanded.

clone_size: -
j_call: TRBJ2-7
d_call: -
v_call: TRBV6-5
cdr3_length: 13
cdr3_aa: CASSYRDGLEQYF
cdr3_nt: TGTGCCAGCAGTTACAGGGATGGGCTCGAGCAGTACTTC

clone_size: -
j_call: TRBJ2-7
d_call: TRBD2
v_call: TRBV6-5
cdr3_length: 15
cdr3_aa: CASSPGTSGVYEQYF
cdr3_nt: TGTGCCAGCAGTCCCGGGACTAGCGGGGTTTACGAGCAGTACTTC

clone_size: -
j_call: TRBJ2-3
d_call: TRBD1
v_call: TRBV5-1
cdr3_length: 15
cdr3_aa: CASSSDRGGTDTQYF
cdr3_nt: TGCGCCAGCAGCTCCGACAGGGGTGGCACAGATACGCAGTATTTT

clone_size: once
j_call: TRBJ1-1
d_call: TRBD1
v_call: TRBV9
cdr3_length: 15
cdr3_aa: CASSVGTGLIAEAFF
cdr3_nt: TGTGCCAGCAGCGTAGGGACAGGGTTAATCGCTGAAGCTTTCTTT

clone_size: -
j_call: TRBJ2-5
d_call: -
v_call: TRBV7-6
cdr3_length: 16
cdr3_aa: CASSYLRGPYQETQYF
cdr3_nt: TGTGCCAGCAGCTACCTTCGGGGGCCTTACCAAGAGACCCAGTACTTC

clone_size: -
j_call: TRBJ2-1
d_call: -
v_call: TRBV29-1
cdr3_length: 16
cdr3_aa: CSTSPPARGMENEQFF
cdr3_nt: TGCAGCACTTCGCCCCCAGCAAGGGGGATGGAGAATGAGCAGTTCTTC

clone_size: -
j_call: TRBJ2-7
d_call: -
v_call: TRBV7-2
cdr3_length: 15
cdr3_aa: CASSLGSHVAYEQYF
cdr3_nt: TGTGCCAGCAGCTTAGGGAGCCATGTGGCCTACGAGCAGTACTTC

clone_size: -
j_call: TRBJ1-5
d_call: TRBD1
v_call: TRBV4-1
cdr3_length: 15
cdr3_aa: CASSQGTGEGQPQHF
cdr3_nt: TGCGCCAGCAGCCAAGGGACAGGGGAGGGGCAGCCCCAGCATTTT

clone_size: -
j_call: TRBJ2-3
d_call: -
v_call: TRBV6-1
cdr3_length: 16
cdr3_aa: CASSEGPPGGTDTQYF
cdr3_nt: TGTGCCAGCAGTGAAGGTCCCCCCGGGGGTACAGATACGCAGTATTTT

clone_size: -
j_call: TRBJ1-2
d_call: -
v_call: TRBV5-4
cdr3_length: 14
cdr3_aa: CASSLVGGYYGYTF
cdr3_nt: TGTGCCAGCAGCTTGGTTGGCGGCTACTATGGCTACACCTTC

clone_size: -
j_call: TRBJ2-1
d_call: TRBD2
v_call: TRBV5-5
cdr3_length: 14
cdr3_aa: CASSTSGRAYEQFF
cdr3_nt: TGTGCCAGCAGCACTAGCGGGAGGGCCTATGAGCAGTTCTTC

clone_size: -
j_call: TRBJ2-7
d_call: -
v_call: TRBV4-1
cdr3_length: 13
cdr3_aa: CASSQEFPDEQYF
cdr3_nt: TGCGCCAGCAGCCAAGAATTCCCTGACGAGCAGTACTTC

clone_size: -
j_call: TRBJ2-5
d_call: TRBD2
v_call: TRBV28
cdr3_length: 17
cdr3_aa: CASSRPWAGGLQETQYF
cdr3_nt: TGTGCCAGCAGCCGACCTTGGGCGGGAGGCCTCCAAGAGACCCAGTACTTC

clone_size: -
j_call: TRBJ1-5
d_call: -
v_call: TRBV9
cdr3_length: 13
cdr3_aa: CASSAKPLQPQHF
cdr3_nt: TGTGCCAGCAGCGCCAAACCCTTGCAGCCCCAGCATTTT

clone_size: -
j_call: TRBJ1-3
d_call: -
v_call: TRBV5-6
cdr3_length: 16
cdr3_aa: CASSEDREYTSNTIYF
cdr3_nt: TGTGCCAGCAGCGAGGACCGGGAGTACACCTCCAACACCATATATTTT

clone_size: -
j_call: TRBJ2-2
d_call: TRBD2
v_call: TRBV11-3
cdr3_length: 15
cdr3_aa: CASSRGGTNTGELFF
cdr3_nt: TGTGCCAGCAGCCGCGGGGGGACGAACACCGGGGAGCTGTTTTTT

clone_size: -
j_call: TRBJ2-7
d_call: -
v_call: TRBV19
cdr3_length: 12
cdr3_aa: CASSMQQAEQYF
cdr3_nt: TGTGCCAGTAGTATGCAACAAGCCGAGCAGTACTTC

clone_size: -
j_call: TRBJ2-1
d_call: TRBD2
v_call: TRBV5-4
cdr3_length: 16
cdr3_aa: CASSVLASGSYNEQFF
cdr3_nt: TGTGCCAGCAGCGTACTAGCGAGTGGCTCCTACAATGAGCAGTTCTTC

clone_size: -
j_call: TRBJ2-1
d_call: TRBD1
v_call: TRBV5-1
cdr3_length: 19
cdr3_aa: CASSWGTGGKVGYYNEQFF
cdr3_nt: TGCGCCAGCAGCTGGGGGACAGGGGGAAAGGTAGGATACTACAATGAGCAGTTCTTC

clone_size: -
j_call: TRBJ2-2
d_call: -
v_call: TRBV19
cdr3_length: 13
cdr3_aa: CASCVRNTGELFF
cdr3_nt: TGTGCCAGTTGCGTCAGAAACACCGGGGAGCTGTTTTTT

clone_size: -
j_call: TRBJ1-1
d_call: -
v_call: TRBV5-4
cdr3_length: 12
cdr3_aa: CASSMTGTEAFF
cdr3_nt: TGTGCCAGCAGTATGACAGGCACTGAAGCTTTCTTT

clone_size: -
j_call: TRBJ2-5
d_call: TRBD1
v_call: TRBV10-3
cdr3_length: 14
cdr3_aa: CAISVDRGEETQYF
cdr3_nt: TGTGCCATCAGTGTGGACAGGGGGGAAGAGACCCAGTACTTC

clone_size: -
j_call: TRBJ1-2
d_call: -
v_call: TRBV12-5
cdr3_length: 19
cdr3_aa: CASGLSVPDLLQTNYGYTF
cdr3_nt: TGTGCTAGTGGTTTGTCCGTCCCGGACCTCCTCCAAACTAACTATGGCTACACCTTC

clone_size: -
j_call: TRBJ1-4
d_call: -
v_call: TRBV4-1
cdr3_length: 16
cdr3_aa: CASSQALTEGNEKLFF
cdr3_nt: TGCGCCAGCAGCCAAGCCCTGACGGAAGGTAATGAAAAACTGTTTTTT

clone_size: -
j_call: TRBJ2-7
d_call: -
v_call: TRBV9
cdr3_length: 13
cdr3_aa: CASSVLEGNEQYF
cdr3_nt: TGTGCCAGCAGCGTATTGGAGGGAAACGAGCAGTACTTC

clone_size: -
j_call: TRBJ2-3
d_call: -
v_call: TRBV7-9
cdr3_length: 15
cdr3_aa: CASSQKTTGTDTQYF
cdr3_nt: TGTGCCAGCAGCCAAAAAACGACAGGCACAGATACGCAGTATTTT

clone_size: -
j_call: TRBJ2-1
d_call: TRBD1
v_call: TRBV27
cdr3_length: 14
cdr3_aa: CASSPGRGHGEQFF
cdr3_nt: TGTGCCAGCAGCCCCGGCAGGGGGCATGGAGAGCAGTTCTTC

clone_size: -
j_call: TRBJ2-2
d_call: -
v_call: TRBV9
cdr3_length: 12
cdr3_aa: CASSHSTGELFF
cdr3_nt: TGTGCCAGCAGCCACAGTACCGGGGAGCTGTTTTTT

clone_size: few
j_call: TRBJ1-1
d_call: -
v_call: TRBV7-9
cdr3_length: 14
cdr3_aa: CASSLGGGNTEAFF
cdr3_nt: TGTGCCAGCAGCTTAGGCGGAGGGAACACTGAAGCTTTCTTT

clone_size: -
j_call: TRBJ2-1
d_call: -
v_call: TRBV13
cdr3_length: 16
cdr3_aa: CASSLRLGTLSYEQFF
cdr3_nt: TGTGCCAGCAGCTTAAGGTTGGGGACTCTAAGCTATGAGCAGTTCTTC

clone_size: -
j_call: TRBJ2-7
d_call: -
v_call: TRBV5-6
cdr3_length: 15
cdr3_aa: CASSFSGSTETKQYF
cdr3_nt: TGTGCCAGCAGCTTTTCCGGCAGCACCGAGACTAAGCAGTACTTC

clone_size: -
j_call: TRBJ2-3
d_call: -
v_call: TRBV5-5
cdr3_length: 16
cdr3_aa: CASAVPGLQFPDTQYF
cdr3_nt: TGTGCCAGCGCCGTACCGGGACTCCAATTCCCAGATACGCAGTATTTT

clone_size: -
j_call: TRBJ2-5
d_call: -
v_call: TRBV27
cdr3_length: 13
cdr3_aa: CASSHGTPGTQYF
cdr3_nt: TGTGCCAGCAGCCACGGGACCCCCGGTACCCAGTACTTC

clone_size: -
j_call: TRBJ2-5
d_call: TRBD1
v_call: TRBV7-3
cdr3_length: 15
cdr3_aa: CASSESTGGPPPQYF
cdr3_nt: TGTGCCAGCAGCGAATCGACAGGGGGCCCGCCACCCCAGTACTTC

clone_size: -
j_call: TRBJ1-4
d_call: TRBD1
v_call: TRBV19
cdr3_length: 16
cdr3_aa: CAREQGAMQLNEKLFF
cdr3_nt: TGTGCCAGGGAACAGGGGGCTATGCAACTAAATGAAAAACTGTTTTTT

clone_size: -
j_call: TRBJ2-2
d_call: TRBD1
v_call: TRBV6-1
cdr3_length: 15
cdr3_aa: CASSKTTGLGGELFF
cdr3_nt: TGTGCCAGCAGTAAGACGACAGGGTTGGGCGGGGAGCTGTTTTTT

clone_size: -
j_call: TRBJ2-7
d_call: TRBD2
v_call: TRBV29-1
cdr3_length: 15
cdr3_aa: CSVEALAENSYEQYF
cdr3_nt: TGCAGCGTTGAAGCGCTAGCGGAGAACTCCTACGAGCAGTACTTC

clone_size: -
j_call: TRBJ2-5
d_call: -
v_call: TRBV11-2
cdr3_length: 14
cdr3_aa: CASSLGGDGKTQYF
cdr3_nt: TGTGCCAGCAGCTTGGGGGGCGATGGGAAGACCCAGTACTTC

clone_size: -
j_call: TRBJ1-1
d_call: -
v_call: TRBV29-1
cdr3_length: 13
cdr3_aa: CSVESGTVPEAFF
cdr3_nt: TGCAGCGTTGAATCGGGGACGGTACCCGAAGCTTTCTTT

clone_size: once
j_call: TRBJ1-2
d_call: TRBD1
v_call: TRBV11-2
cdr3_length: 14
cdr3_aa: CASSHGQADYGYTF
cdr3_nt: TGTGCCAGCAGCCATGGACAGGCGGACTATGGCTACACCTTC

clone_size: once
j_call: TRBJ2-7
d_call: TRBD2
v_call: TRBV25-1
cdr3_length: 17
cdr3_aa: CASSEFNGGRALDEQYF
cdr3_nt: TGTGCCAGCAGTGAATTTAATGGCGGGAGGGCCCTCGACGAGCAGTACTTC

clone_size: few
j_call: TRBJ1-1
d_call: -
v_call: TRBV30
cdr3_length: 11
cdr3_aa: CAWEGPGGAFF
cdr3_nt: TGTGCCTGGGAAGGTCCAGGCGGGGCTTTCTTT